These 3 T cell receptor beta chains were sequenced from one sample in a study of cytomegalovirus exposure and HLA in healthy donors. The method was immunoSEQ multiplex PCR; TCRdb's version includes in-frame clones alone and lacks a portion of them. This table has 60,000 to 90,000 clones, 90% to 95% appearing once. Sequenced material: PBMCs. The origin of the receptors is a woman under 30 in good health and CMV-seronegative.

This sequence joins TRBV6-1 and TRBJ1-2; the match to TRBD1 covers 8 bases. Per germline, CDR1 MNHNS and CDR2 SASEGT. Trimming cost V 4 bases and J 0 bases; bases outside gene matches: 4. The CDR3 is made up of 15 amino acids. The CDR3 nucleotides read TGTGCCAGCAGTGCCGACAGGGGATCTAACTATGGCTACACCTTC. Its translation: CASSADRGSNYGYTF.

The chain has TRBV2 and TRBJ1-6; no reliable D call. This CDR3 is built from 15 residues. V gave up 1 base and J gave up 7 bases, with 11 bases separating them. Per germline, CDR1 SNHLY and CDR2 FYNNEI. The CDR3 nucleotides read TGTGCCAGCAGTGAAGGTGTCAGAAGAAATTCACCCCTCCACTTT. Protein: CASSEGVRRNSPLHF. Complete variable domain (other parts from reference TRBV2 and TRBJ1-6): EPEVTQTPSHQVTQMGQEVILRCVPISNHLYFYWYRQILGQKVEFLVSFYNNEISEKSEIFDDQFSVERPDGSNFTLKIRSTKLEDSAMYFCASSEGVRRNSPLHFGNGTRLTVT.

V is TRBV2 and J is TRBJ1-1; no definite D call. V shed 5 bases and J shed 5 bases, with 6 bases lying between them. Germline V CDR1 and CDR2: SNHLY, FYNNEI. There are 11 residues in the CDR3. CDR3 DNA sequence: TGTGCCAGCAGTCTGCGGACTGAAGCTTTCTTT. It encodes CASSLRTEAFF.